These 14 T cell receptor beta chains were all obtained from the same sample, sequenced in a study of control samples from healthy donors and cancer patients. Data came from immunoSEQ multiplex PCR; TCRdb stores just in-frame clones and leaves some out. In the table there are about 40,000 clones, 70% to 90% of which are singletons. Sequencing used PBMCs. Receptors originate from a woman in her sixties or seventies with lung cancer.

The V and J genes are TRBV12-5 and TRBJ2-5, with D perhaps matching TRBD1 or TRBD2 (5 bases each). CDR3 length equals 12 residues. The V end lost 7 bases, the J end lost 11 bases, and 17 bases lay between the germline ends. The germline gives CDR1 LGHNT, CDR2 FRNRAP. CDR3 DNA: TGTGCTAGTGCCCTCCCCGAGGGACGGCAGTACTTC. It encodes CASALPEGRQYF. Full variable domain (remainder filled in from reference TRBV12-5 and TRBJ2-5): DARVTQTPRHKVTEMGQEVTMRCQPILGHNTVFWYRQTMMQGLELLAYFRNRAPLDDSGMPKDRFSAEMPDATLATLKIQPSEPRDSAVYFCASALPEGRQYFGPGTRLLVL.

The rearrangement uses TRBV27 and TRBJ1-2; D call uncertain. The CDR3 is 12 residues long. Germline assignment: CDR1 MNHEY and CDR2 SMNVEV (reference sequence). Trimming took 6 bases from V and 2 from J, leaving 7 bases between them. Written as DNA, the CDR3 is TGTGCCAGCAGACGACGGAACTATGGCTACACCTTC. It specifies CASRRRNYGYTF.

V usage is TRBV6-2 or TRBV6-3 and J usage is TRBJ1-1; D unresolved. This CDR3 comprises 13 residues. V was trimmed by 5 bases and J by 0 bases, leaving 7 bases between them. Germline lookup yields CDR1 MNHEY and CDR2 SVGEGT. The CDR3 region is CASSLRMNTEAFF. CDR3 nucleotide sequence: TGTGCCAGCAGTCTCAGGATGAACACTGAAGCTTTCTTT.

This rearrangement joins TRBV5-1 to TRBJ1-1; D unclear. Germline lookup yields CDR1 SGHRS and CDR2 YFSETQ. V lost 0 bases, J lost 4 bases, and 10 bases lay in between. The CDR3 runs 14 residues. The CDR3 region is CASSLGEGSTEAFF. The CDR3 nucleotides are TGCGCCAGCAGCTTGGGGGAAGGGTCCACTGAAGCTTTCTTT. Complete variable domain (other parts from reference TRBV5-1 and TRBJ1-1): KAGVTQTPRYLIKTRGQQVTLSCSPISGHRSVSWYQQTPGQGLQFLFEYFSETQRNKGNFPGRFSGRQFSNSRSEMNVSTLELGDSALYLCASSLGEGSTEAFFGQGTRLTVV.

The genes are TRBV24-1 and TRBJ2-5; 10 bases line up with TRBD2. Germline CDR1 is KGHDR and CDR2 is SFDVKD. The CDR3 has 16 residues. V shed 3 bases and J 0 bases; nucleotides not matched to a gene: 3. The CDR3 DNA sequence: TGTGCCACCAGTGATGCTAGCGGGGGAGACCAAGAGACCCAGTACTTC. This encodes CATSDASGGDQETQYF.

The chain is built from TRBV7-3 and TRBJ2-1; possible D gene TRBD2, 6 bases. Germline lookup yields CDR1 SGHTA and CDR2 FQGTGA. The germline V and J ends were trimmed by 1 base and 15 bases, with 19 bases remaining between them. This CDR3 contains 14 residues. DNA for the CDR3: TGTGCCAGCAGCTTAAAAATCCCCAGGGAGGCTACGTTCTTC. Translated: CASSLKIPREATFF.

The rearrangement joins TRBV28 to TRBJ1-5, with D hard to call. The V gene lost 5 bases and the J gene lost 7 bases, with 9 bases spanning the gap. Germline CDR1 is MDHEN and CDR2 is SYDVKM. The CDR3 loop spans 12 amino acids. The CDR3 loop reads CASSMAQQPQHF. The CDR3 DNA reads TGTGCCAGCAGTATGGCCCAGCAGCCCCAGCATTTT. The whole variable domain, filled in from reference TRBV28 and TRBJ1-5, reads DVKVTQSSRYLVKRTGEKVFLECVQDMDHENMFWYRQDPGLGLRLIYFSYDVKMKEKGDIPEGYSVSREKKERFSLILESASTNQTSMYLCASSMAQQPQHFGDGTRLSIL.

This clone has only one observation. V usage is TRBV7-6 and J usage is TRBJ1-1; D not certain. This CDR3 has 13 amino acids. Trimming left V 0 bases short and J 3 bases short, with 5 bases between. Per germline, CDR1 SGHVS and CDR2 FNYEAQ. CDR3 region: CASSLARYTEAFF. In nucleotides, the CDR3 is TGTGCCAGCAGCTTAGCGCGGTACACTGAAGCTTTCTTT.

This chain connects TRBV11-2 to TRBJ1-4; 7 nucleotides match TRBD1. The V segment lost 4 bases and the J segment 6 bases; nucleotides outside the gene matches: 5. There are 14 residues in the CDR3. CDR1 and CDR2 from the germline V gene are SGHAT and FQNNGV. CDR3 in DNA: TGTGCCAGCAGCTCGGGACAGTACCATGAAAAACTGTTTTTT. Amino acids: CASSSGQYHEKLFF.

V gene TRBV28 combines with J gene TRBJ1-2; D is perhaps TRBD1 (5 bases). In germline, CDR1 is MDHEN, CDR2 SYDVKM. The CDR3 contains 13 residues. The V end was cut by 6 bases, the J end by 5 bases, with 13 bases between. The CDR3 spells CASRTGTVYGYTF. For the CDR3, the DNA is TGTGCCAGCAGAACCGGGACGGTTTATGGCTACACCTTC.

The genes are TRBV11-2 and TRBJ2-3; 12 bases match TRBD2. Per germline, CDR1 SGHAT and CDR2 FQNNGV. The V and J ends lost 4 bases and 1 base, in that order; junction bases with no gene match: 6. The CDR3 is 17 amino acids. CDR3 protein: CASSSSGRAHRTDTQYF. The CDR3 nucleotides are TGTGCCAGCAGCTCTAGCGGGAGGGCCCATCGCACAGATACGCAGTATTTT.

The gene calls are TRBV24-1 and TRBJ2-7; 9 nucleotides match TRBD1. Germline assignment: CDR1 KGHDR and CDR2 SFDVKD. J lost 5 bases, V lost 8 bases, and 9 bases had no gene match. CDR3 length: 14 amino acids. This CDR3 reads CATISRTGDHEQYF. CDR3 DNA sequence: TGTGCCACCATTTCACGGACAGGGGACCACGAGCAGTACTTC.

In this sample, this clone turned up once. This chain links TRBV7-2 with TRBJ2-1, with no clear D. Germline-derived CDR1 and CDR2 are SGHTA and FQGNSA. Trimming pared 2 bases from V and 6 bases from J, leaving 11 bases between. This CDR3 contains 14 residues. This chain's CDR3 is CASSLFAGPNEQFF. The CDR3 DNA reads as TGTGCCAGCAGCTTATTTGCAGGCCCCAATGAGCAGTTCTTC.

The chain combines TRBV19 with TRBJ2-1; D possibly uses TRBD1 or TRBD2 (7 bases each). The V gene lost 1 base and the J gene lost 8 bases, with 18 bases spanning the gap. The CDR3 consists of 16 residues. Germline CDR1 LNHDA, CDR2 SQIVND (reference sequence). The CDR3 protein is CASSIAGGGGQDEQFF. CDR3 coding DNA: TGTGCCAGTAGTATAGCTGGGGGAGGGGGCCAGGATGAGCAGTTCTTC. The full variable domain, completed using reference TRBV19 and TRBJ2-1, is DGGITQSPKYLFRKEGQNVTLSCEQNLNHDAMYWYRQDPGQGLRLIYYSQIVNDFQKGDIAEGYSVSREKKESFPLTVTSAQKNPTAFYLCASSIAGGGGQDEQFFGPGTRLTVL.